This T cell receptor beta chain came from a study of T cell repertoires in cytomegalovirus infection (dated by TCRdb to the late 2010s). About the full investigation: The HLA type of each donor mattered for the analysis, because public TCR beta signatures pointed to carriage of CMV infection along with the matching HLA type. Results and caveats for the whole study, not just this receptor: In both this cohort and an independent roughly 330-donor cohort, the cumulative frequency of public TCR beta family members distinguished carriers of CMV infection plus the relevant HLA type. In the ex vivo response, HLA-C-restricted CMV-specific TCR beta clonotypes were dominant, and in two of eight donors the single most frequent clonotype came from this HLA-C-restricted group.

Including the terminal cysteine and phenylalanine, the CDR3 comprises 15 residues. The read is trimmed to its CDR3 DNA, 45 bases read in frame from base 1. CDR1 and CDR2, looked up from the germline V gene, are SGHVS and FQNEAQ. V lost 4 bases and J lost 7 bases; the stretch between them is 18 bases long. Instrument on record: Illumina HiSeq 1500. TCRdb ran its own pipeline on the public reads, namely fastp trimming at Q25 and MiXCR clone calling, and kept in-frame beta chains. Every CDR3 protein is listed once, alongside the most common genes and DNA of its rows. The sample table holds some 350,000 distinct CDR3 sequences, of which over 15% were seen once. The ten largest make up roughly 8.7% of the sample. This clonotype was counted many times. The clone's antigen remains unknown. No base quality information exists; no much larger clone differs at one position.

Sequencing was carried out using PBMCs. This TCR derives from a human donor in good health (CMV status not recorded). Some clones in this sample may be carry-over from other donors' samples. This receptor chain uses TRBV7-8 and TRBJ2-3; the D gene is perhaps TRBD2, from 6 matching bases. The CDR3 loop reads CASSSDVGGTNTQYF. The nucleotide sequence is given as TGTGCCAGCAGCTCAGACGTCGGGGGAACGAATACGCAGTATTTT.